The 14 T cell receptor beta chains below come from one sample, sequenced in a study of CD8 T cells in ankylosing spondylitis. Study results and limitations: Typical of ankylosing spondylitis blood, it appeared, was a TCR beta motif of under 10 highly homologous variants.

Their antigens are not known. TCRdb redid the calling of the 5' RACE reads with MiXCR, one entry per CDR3 protein. The sample comprises 450,000 to 550,000 distinct CDR3 sequences, approximately 5% of which are singletons, and under 4.5% rests with the top ten. The sequenced sample consisted of blood, either unsorted or a sorted T cell fraction (not recorded which). The receptors were gathered from a male donor with ankylosing spondylitis.

The sample holds many counts of this clonotype. This chain links TRBV15 with TRBJ2-5; D call uncertain. The V and J ends lost 0 bases and 1 base respectively, with 9 bases between them. The CDR3 spans 15 residues. The germline gives CDR1 LNHNV, CDR2 YYDKDF (reference sequence). CDR3 bases: TGTGCCACCAGCAGAGATTGGGCAGTCCAAGAGACCCAGTACTTC. Translation gives CATSRDWAVQETQYF.

This clonotype has a count of ten or more. This chain uses TRBV24-1 with TRBJ2-3; possibly TRBD1 or TRBD2 for D (5 bases each). The germline CDR1 and CDR2 sequences are KGHDR and SFDVKD. The V end lost 4 bases, the J end lost 5 bases, and 15 bases lay between the germline ends. The CDR3 sequence is 15 residues long. This CDR3 is CATSDPRGSGDTQYF. The CDR3, as DNA: TGTGCCACCAGTGACCCGAGGGGTAGTGGAGATACGCAGTATTTT.

This clonotype was seen ten or more times. The chain links TRBV29-1 to TRBJ2-5, with no clear D. CDR1 is SQVTM, CDR2 ANQGSEA, per germline. This CDR3 has 12 residues. V lost 4 bases, J lost 2 bases, and 8 bases lay in between. In DNA form, the CDR3 reads TGCAGCGTTGGTCAGGCGCAAGAGACCCAGTACTTC. It translates to CSVGQAQETQYF. The variable domain in full, completed from reference TRBV29-1 and TRBJ2-5, reads SAVISQKPSRDICQRGTSLTIQCQVDSQVTMMFWYRQQPGQSLTLIATANQGSEATYESGFVIDKFPISRPNLTFSTLTVSNMSPEDSSIYLCSVGQAQETQYFGPGTRLLVL.

In its sample, this clonotype was seen many times. V gene TRBV28 combines with J gene TRBJ2-7; no firm D call. Germline CDR1 MDHEN, CDR2 SYDVKM. V shed 3 bases and J shed 3 bases, with 15 bases lying between them. This CDR3 has 15 residues. CDR3 loop: CASSLRFTVHYEQYF. The CDR3, as DNA: TGTGCCAGCAGTTTGAGGTTTACGGTACACTACGAGCAGTACTTC.

This clonotype was found many times. This chain connects TRBV10-3 to TRBJ1-1; possibly TRBD1 for D (6 bases). V lost 6 bases to trimming and J lost 0 bases, with 11 bases between them. Germline lookup yields CDR1 ENHRY and CDR2 SYGVKD. This CDR3 comprises 14 residues. CDR3 amino acids: CAIRVAGVNTEAFF. CDR3 DNA: TGTGCCATCAGGGTTGCAGGGGTGAACACTGAAGCTTTCTTT.

This clonotype was seen repeatedly, ten times or more. V and J are TRBV6-2 or TRBV6-3 and TRBJ1-1; D is possibly TRBD1 (5 bases). The CDR3 length is 14 residues. V was trimmed by 2 bases and J by 2 bases, leaving 9 bases between them. Germline CDR1 and CDR2: MNHEY and SVGEGT. CDR3 region: CASSYRQGNTEAFF. For the CDR3, the DNA is TGTGCCAGCAGTTACCGTCAGGGTAACACTGAAGCTTTCTTT.

This clonotype was recorded many times. V usage is TRBV7-6 and J usage is TRBJ2-1, with 7 bases matching TRBD2. This CDR3 region has 16 residues. Germline V gives CDR1 SGHVS, CDR2 FNYEAQ. V shed 5 bases, J shed 9 bases, and the junction held 16 bases outside the gene matches. CDR3 DNA: TGTGCCAGCAGCCCTCTAATCGGGCGGGAGAGGAGTGAGCAGTTCTTC. Protein: CASSPLIGRERSEQFF.

This clonotype was recorded many times. The chain links TRBV24-1 to TRBJ2-3, with 11 bases that match TRBD2. Germline CDR1 reads KGHDR; CDR2 reads SFDVKD. V dropped 4 bases and J dropped 3; count of bases not matched to a gene: 5. The CDR3 is made up of 16 amino acids. The CDR3 sequence is CATSDPGLAGTDTQYF. CDR3 DNA: TGTGCCACCAGTGACCCAGGACTAGCGGGTACAGATACGCAGTATTTT.

The chain carries TRBV3-1 and TRBJ1-1; no clear D. V was trimmed by 2 bases and J by 0 bases, leaving 13 bases between them. The CDR3 has 16 amino acids. The germline CDR1 and CDR2 sequences are LGHDT and YNNKEL (reference sequence). CDR3 bases: TGTGCCAGCAGCCAATTCCCGCCTTGGGTGAACACTGAAGCTTTCTTT. Protein product: CASSQFPPWVNTEAFF.

The chain couples TRBV11-2 to TRBJ2-7; 7 bases are a match to TRBD1. V trimming: 7 bases; J trimming: 1 base; junction bases outside the gene matches: 10. This CDR3 region has 15 residues. Germline V lookup: CDR1 SGHAT, CDR2 FQNNGV. CDR3 residues: CASTLGTAISYEQYF. The CDR3 region has the DNA TGTGCCAGCACCCTCGGGACAGCGATTTCCTACGAGCAGTACTTC.

The gene calls are TRBV25-1 and TRBJ2-7; D gene unclear. The CDR3 runs 13 residues. Per the germline V gene, CDR1 is MGHDK and CDR2 is SYGVNS. The V gene lost 6 bases and the J gene lost 1 base, with 10 bases spanning the gap. The CDR3 here is CASRMGRSYEQYF. The CDR3 region has the DNA TGTGCCAGCAGAATGGGCAGATCCTACGAGCAGTACTTC.

This clonotype was observed many times. This chain links TRBV9 with TRBJ2-3; D remains ambiguous. In germline, CDR1 is SGDLS, CDR2 YYNGEE. This CDR3 spans 15 amino acids. Trimming pared 0 bases from V and 4 bases from J, leaving 12 bases between. This CDR3 reads CASSVGLPESDTQYF. The CDR3 nucleotides are TGTGCCAGCAGCGTAGGGCTACCTGAATCAGATACGCAGTATTTT.

This clonotype was picked up many times. The J gene is TRBJ2-2, the V gene TRBV10-3, with D possibly being TRBD1 (5 bases). Trimming took 3 bases from V and 3 from J, leaving 5 bases between them. The germline V gene encodes CDR1 ENHRY and CDR2 SYGVKD. The CDR3 contains 13 residues. The CDR3 protein is CAISDRDTGELFF. CDR3 coding DNA: TGTGCCATCAGTGACAGGGACACCGGGGAGCTGTTTTTT.

This clonotype was picked up many times. The chain employs TRBV29-1 and TRBJ2-5; maybe TRBD2 (6 bases). The germline CDR1 and CDR2 sequences are SQVTM and ANQGSEA. The ends were cut back, 3 bases at V and 7 bases at J, with 21 bases in the middle. This CDR3 has 15 residues. CDR3 coding DNA: TGCAGCGTTGATATAGCGTCGAGCGGGCAGGGGACCCAGTACTTC. Its translation is CSVDIASSGQGTQYF.